These T cell receptor beta chains were read from a single sample in a study of Graves' ophthalmopathy and Graves' hyperthyroidism. TCRdb ran MiXCR on the multiplex PCR reads and lists one entry per CDR3 protein. The sample shows some 160,000 distinct CDR3 sequences, roughly two fifths of them seen only once. Sequencing was performed on peripheral blood. These receptors were collected from a man aged 30 to 45 with Graves' ophthalmopathy. Each CDR3 is given with its conserved first and last residue. The order of the fields is V gene, CDR3 protein.

V: TRBV27
CDR3: CASFSVSYEQYF

V: TRBV2
CDR3: CASSAGQGVDPRGYEQYF

V: TRBV6-4
CDR3: CATPKYHRGRGGNTIYF

V: TRBV7-2
CDR3: CAQRGKGDQYF

V: TRBV6-2/TRBV6-3
CDR3: CASSLIFGQGAFREQYF

V: TRBV7-9
CDR3: CASSHGTGAQETQYF

V: TRBV6-2/TRBV6-3
CDR3: CASTRDTYEQYF

V: TRBV5-5
CDR3: CASSFSQGADEQYF

V: TRBV19
CDR3: CASSPGHQPQHF

V: TRBV7-2
CDR3: CASSRRQGNEQYF

V: TRBV7-2
CDR3: CASSSYIAKNIQYF